This T cell receptor (beta chain) was captured in a study of blood T cell repertoires in COVID-19. Study at large: Sites in the United States, Italy and Spain provided acute and convalescent COVID-19 samples. Sample material is recorded as cDNA or gDNA derived from T cells, B-cell-depleted T cells, or PBMCs.

Original analysis: Reference gene primer amplification gave nucleated cell count estimates. Measured with immunoSEQ multiplex PCR; TCRdb has only the in-frame clones, and not every one. The DNA gave D and trimming, while V, J and clone size come from that table. Among approximately 13,000 clones, around 90% were seen once, and the ten largest hold around a sixth. CDR1 and CDR2 from the germline V gene are PRHDT and FYEKMQ (reference sequence). Losses at the gene ends were 5 bases for V and 2 bases for J; bases not matched to a gene: 5. This CDR3 is built from 16 residues. The chain links TRBV13 to TRBJ2-3, with 12 bases lining up with TRBD2. The specimen sequenced was peripheral blood. This TCR was sampled from a human donor with active COVID-19. The donor label of this sample is uncertain. CDR3 DNA sequence: TGTGCCAGCAGCCCTTGGACTAGCGGGGTCACAGATACGCAGTATTTT. Translation: CASSPWTSGVTDTQYF. The full variable domain, with the rest looked up from reference TRBV13 and TRBJ2-3, is AAGVIQSPRHLIKEKRETATLKCYPIPRHDTVYWYQQGPGQDPQFLISFYEKMQSDKGSIPDRFSAQQFSDYHSELNMSSLELGDSALYFCASSPWTSGVTDTQYFGPGTRLTVL.